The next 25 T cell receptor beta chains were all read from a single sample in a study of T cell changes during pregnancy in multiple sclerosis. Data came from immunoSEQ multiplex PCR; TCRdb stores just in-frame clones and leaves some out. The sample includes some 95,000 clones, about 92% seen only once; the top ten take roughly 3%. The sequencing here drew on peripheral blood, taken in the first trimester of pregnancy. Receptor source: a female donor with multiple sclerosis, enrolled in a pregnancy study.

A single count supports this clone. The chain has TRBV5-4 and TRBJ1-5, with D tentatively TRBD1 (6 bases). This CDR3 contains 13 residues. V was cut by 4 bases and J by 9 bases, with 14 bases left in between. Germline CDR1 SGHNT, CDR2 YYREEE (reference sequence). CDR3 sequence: CASSKDSPRPQHF. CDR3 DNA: TGTGCCAGCAGCAAGGACAGCCCAAGGCCCCAGCATTTT.

CDR3 sequence reads: CAWNGGVGSTVTSTDTQYF. CDR3 DNA sequence: TGTGCCTGGAATGGGGGAGTCGGGAGTACGGTAACTAGCACAGATACGCAGTATTTT. The gene calls are TRBV30 and TRBJ2-3; D may be TRBD2 (6 bases). Germline lookup yields CDR1 GTSNPN and CDR2 SVGIG (reference sequence). The V end lost 4 bases, the J end lost 0 bases, and 26 bases lay between the germline ends. This CDR3 spans 19 amino acids.

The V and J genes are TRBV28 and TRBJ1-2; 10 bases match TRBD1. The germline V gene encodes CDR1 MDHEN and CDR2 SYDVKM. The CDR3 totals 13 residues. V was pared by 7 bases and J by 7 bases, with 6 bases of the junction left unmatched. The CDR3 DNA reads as TGTGCCAGCACTGTGACAGGGGGCGGTGGCTACACCTTC. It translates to CASTVTGGGGYTF.

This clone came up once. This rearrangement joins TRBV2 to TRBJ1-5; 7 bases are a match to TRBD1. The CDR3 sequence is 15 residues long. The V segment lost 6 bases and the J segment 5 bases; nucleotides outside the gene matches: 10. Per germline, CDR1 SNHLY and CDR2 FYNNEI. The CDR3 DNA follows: TGTGCCAGCAGGGCGGGGCAGGGGGTGGATCAGCCCCAGCATTTT. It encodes CASRAGQGVDQPQHF.

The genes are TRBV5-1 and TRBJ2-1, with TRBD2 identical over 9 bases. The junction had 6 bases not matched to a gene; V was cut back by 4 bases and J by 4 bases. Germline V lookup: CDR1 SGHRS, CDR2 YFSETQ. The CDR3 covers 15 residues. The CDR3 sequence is CASSTTSGLYNEQFF. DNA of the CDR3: TGCGCCAGCAGCACCACTAGCGGGCTATACAATGAGCAGTTCTTC.

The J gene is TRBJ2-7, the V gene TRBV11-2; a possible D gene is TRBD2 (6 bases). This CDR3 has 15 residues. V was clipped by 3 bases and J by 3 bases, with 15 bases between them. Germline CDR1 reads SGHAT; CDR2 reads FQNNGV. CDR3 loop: CASSFRAWGGYEQYF. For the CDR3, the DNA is TGTGCCAGCAGCTTTCGGGCGTGGGGAGGCTACGAGCAGTACTTC.

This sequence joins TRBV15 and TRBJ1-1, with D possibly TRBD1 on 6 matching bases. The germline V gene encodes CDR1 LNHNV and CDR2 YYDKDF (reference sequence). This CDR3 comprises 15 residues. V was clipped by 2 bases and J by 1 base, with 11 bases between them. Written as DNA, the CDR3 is TGTGCCACCAGCAGACCCGAAGGGGGGAACACTGAAGCTTTCTTT. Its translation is CATSRPEGGNTEAFF. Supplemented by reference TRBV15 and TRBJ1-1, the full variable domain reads DAMVIQNPRYQVTQFGKPVTLSCSQTLNHNVMYWYQQKSSQAPKLLFHYYDKDFNNEADTPDNFQSRRPNTSFCFLDIRSPGLGDTAMYLCATSRPEGGNTEAFFGQGTRLTVV.

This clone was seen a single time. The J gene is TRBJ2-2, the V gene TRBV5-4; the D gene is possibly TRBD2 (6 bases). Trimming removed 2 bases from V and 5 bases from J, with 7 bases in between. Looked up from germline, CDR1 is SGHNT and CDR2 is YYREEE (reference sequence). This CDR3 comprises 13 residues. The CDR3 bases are TGTGCCAGCAGCTTACTAGCTACCGGGGAGCTGTTTTTT. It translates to CASSLLATGELFF.

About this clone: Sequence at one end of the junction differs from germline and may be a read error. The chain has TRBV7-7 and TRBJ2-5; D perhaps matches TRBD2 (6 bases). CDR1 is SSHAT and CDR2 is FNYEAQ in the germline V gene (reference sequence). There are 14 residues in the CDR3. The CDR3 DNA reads TGTGCTAGCAGCTTAGACGGGAGTTGGGAGACCCAGTACTTC. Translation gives CASSLDGSWETQYF.

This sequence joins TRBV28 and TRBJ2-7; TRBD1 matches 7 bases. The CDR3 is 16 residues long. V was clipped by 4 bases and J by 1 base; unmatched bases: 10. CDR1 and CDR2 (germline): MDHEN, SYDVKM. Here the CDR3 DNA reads TGTGCCAGCAGTTGGGTGGACAGGCACACTTCCTACGAGCAGTACTTC. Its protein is CASSWVDRHTSYEQYF.

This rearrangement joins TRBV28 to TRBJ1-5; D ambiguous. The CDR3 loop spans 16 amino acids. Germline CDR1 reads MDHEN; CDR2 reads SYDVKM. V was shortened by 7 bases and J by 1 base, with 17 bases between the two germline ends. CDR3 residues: CASTQLTYGSNQPQHF. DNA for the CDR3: TGTGCCAGCACCCAATTAACCTACGGGAGCAATCAGCCCCAGCATTTT.

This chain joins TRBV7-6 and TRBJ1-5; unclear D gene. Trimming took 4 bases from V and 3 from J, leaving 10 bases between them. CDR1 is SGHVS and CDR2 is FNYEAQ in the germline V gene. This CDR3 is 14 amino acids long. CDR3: CASSSGSSNQPQHF. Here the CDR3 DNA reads TGTGCCAGCAGCTCGGGAAGCTCCAATCAGCCCCAGCATTTT.

The CDR3 loop reads CASRVQEGHYGYTF. The CDR3 DNA reads as TGTGCCAGCAGGGTACAAGAGGGCCACTATGGCTACACCTTC. This chain connects TRBV28 to TRBJ1-2; D not resolved. CDR1 and CDR2 (germline): MDHEN, SYDVKM. The CDR3 is 14 residues long. Trimming removed 6 bases at V and 3 bases at J, with 14 bases between.

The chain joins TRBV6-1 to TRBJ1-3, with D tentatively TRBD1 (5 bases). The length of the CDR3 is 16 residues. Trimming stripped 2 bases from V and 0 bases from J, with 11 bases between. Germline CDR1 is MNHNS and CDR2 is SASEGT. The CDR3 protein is CASSESPGGSGNTIYF. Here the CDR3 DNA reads TGTGCCAGCAGTGAATCCCCGGGGGGCTCTGGAAACACCATATATTTT.

The CDR3 DNA reads as TGCGCCAGCAGCCCACCTGACAGGGGTAGCAATCAGCCCCAGCATTTT. It yields the protein CASSPPDRGSNQPQHF. The chain recombines TRBV23-1 with TRBJ1-5; the match to TRBD1 covers 8 bases. TRBV23-1 is noted as an ORF with a role that remains uncertain. The CDR3 runs 16 residues. V shed 6 bases, J shed 0 bases, and the junction held 7 bases outside the gene matches.

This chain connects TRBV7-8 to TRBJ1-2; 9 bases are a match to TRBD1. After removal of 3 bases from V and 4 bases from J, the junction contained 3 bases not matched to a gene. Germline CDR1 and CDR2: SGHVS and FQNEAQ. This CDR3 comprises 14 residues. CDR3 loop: CASSLEDRGYGYTF. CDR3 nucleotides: TGTGCCAGCAGCTTGGAGGACAGGGGCTATGGCTACACCTTC.

In DNA, the CDR3 is TGTGCCAGTAGTATATCCCCCGGGTCGGGTACCGGGGAGCTGTTTTTT. It is translated as CASSISPGSGTGELFF. This chain links TRBV19 with TRBJ2-2; D gene ambiguous. The CDR3 is made up of 16 amino acids. Trimming stripped 2 bases from V and 5 bases from J, with 15 bases between. Germline V gene data show CDR1 as LNHDA and CDR2 as SQIVND (reference sequence).

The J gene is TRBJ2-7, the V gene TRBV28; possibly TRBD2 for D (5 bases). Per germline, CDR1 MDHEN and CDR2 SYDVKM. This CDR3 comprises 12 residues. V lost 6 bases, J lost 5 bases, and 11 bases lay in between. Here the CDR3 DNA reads TGTGCCAGCAGCCCGGGGTTCGACGAGCAGTACTTC. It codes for CASSPGFDEQYF.

The DNA of the CDR3 is TGTGCCAGCAGTGCCATTCTAGCGGGAGTTAGAGAGACCCAGTACTTC. Its protein product is CASSAILAGVRETQYF. This chain connects TRBV27 to TRBJ2-5; 10 positions match TRBD2. The CDR3 contains 16 residues. With 5 bases clipped from V and 4 bases from J, the junction kept 10 bases outside the gene matches. Germline lookup yields CDR1 MNHEY and CDR2 SMNVEV (reference sequence).

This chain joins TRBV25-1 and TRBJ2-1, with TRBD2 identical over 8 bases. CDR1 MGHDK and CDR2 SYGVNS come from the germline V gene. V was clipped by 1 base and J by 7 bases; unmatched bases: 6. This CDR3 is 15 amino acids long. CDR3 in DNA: TGTGCCAGCAGTGAATTTACTACTAGCGGTAATGAGCAGTTCTTC. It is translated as CASSEFTTSGNEQFF.

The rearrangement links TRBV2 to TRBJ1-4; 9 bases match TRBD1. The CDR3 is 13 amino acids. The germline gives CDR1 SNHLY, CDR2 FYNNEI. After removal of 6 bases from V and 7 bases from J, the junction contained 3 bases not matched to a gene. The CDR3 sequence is CASRNRGREKLFF. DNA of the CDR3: TGTGCCAGCAGAAACAGGGGGCGTGAAAAACTGTTTTTT.

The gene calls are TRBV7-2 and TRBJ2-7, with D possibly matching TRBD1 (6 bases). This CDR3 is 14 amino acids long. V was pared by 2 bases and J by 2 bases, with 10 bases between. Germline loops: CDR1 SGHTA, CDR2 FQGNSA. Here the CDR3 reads CASSLQGFAYEQYF. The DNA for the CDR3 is TGTGCCAGCAGCTTACAGGGGTTCGCCTACGAGCAGTACTTC.

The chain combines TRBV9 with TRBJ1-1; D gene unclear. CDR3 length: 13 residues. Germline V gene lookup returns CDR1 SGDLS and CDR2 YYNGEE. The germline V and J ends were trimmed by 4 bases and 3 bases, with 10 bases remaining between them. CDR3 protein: CASSHIVDTEAFF. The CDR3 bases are TGTGCCAGCAGCCACATCGTGGACACTGAAGCTTTCTTT.

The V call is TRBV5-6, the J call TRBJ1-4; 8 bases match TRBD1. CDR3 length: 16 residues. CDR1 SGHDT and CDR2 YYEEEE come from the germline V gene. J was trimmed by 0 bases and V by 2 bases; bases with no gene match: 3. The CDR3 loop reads CASSFDRGPTNEKLFF. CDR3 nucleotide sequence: TGTGCCAGCAGCTTTGACAGGGGACCAACTAATGAAAAACTGTTTTTT.

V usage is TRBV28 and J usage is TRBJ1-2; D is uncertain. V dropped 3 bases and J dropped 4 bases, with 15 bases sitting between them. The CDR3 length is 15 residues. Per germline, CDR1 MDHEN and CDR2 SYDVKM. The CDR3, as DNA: TGTGCCAGCAGTTTGGTAGAGGGTGCGGGCTATGGCTACACCTTC. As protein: CASSLVEGAGYGYTF.